The clone carrying this T cell receptor (beta chain) was seen only a few times. Its antigen is unknown. This entry belongs to a study of T cell clonotyping in hematopoietic cell transplantation. The study's findings and limits: Graft donor and pretransplant recipient Inverse Simpson Index values predicted broader posttransplant TCR diversity. Pathologically expanded recipient clonotypes increased progressively from day 30 to day 180 as diversity fell. Cells were unsorted, so CD4 and CD8 contributions were not separated.

Data came from immunoSEQ multiplex PCR; TCRdb stores just in-frame clones and leaves some out. The sample contains 70,000 or so clones, 85% to 95% of which appear only once. The CDR3 has 13 amino acids. V lost 8 bases and J lost 1, with 12 bases in between. Looked up from germline, CDR1 is SNHLY and CDR2 is FYNNEI. What was sequenced was peripheral blood mononuclear cells. The chain carries TRBV2 and TRBJ2-7, with D perhaps matching TRBD1 (6 bases). The sequence was obtained from a man between 45 and 60 years old in good health. Some clones in this sample may be carry-over from other donors' samples. The CDR3 loop is CASGVRGSYEQYF. The CDR3 nucleotides read TGTGCCAGCGGAGTCAGGGGATCCTACGAGCAGTACTTC.